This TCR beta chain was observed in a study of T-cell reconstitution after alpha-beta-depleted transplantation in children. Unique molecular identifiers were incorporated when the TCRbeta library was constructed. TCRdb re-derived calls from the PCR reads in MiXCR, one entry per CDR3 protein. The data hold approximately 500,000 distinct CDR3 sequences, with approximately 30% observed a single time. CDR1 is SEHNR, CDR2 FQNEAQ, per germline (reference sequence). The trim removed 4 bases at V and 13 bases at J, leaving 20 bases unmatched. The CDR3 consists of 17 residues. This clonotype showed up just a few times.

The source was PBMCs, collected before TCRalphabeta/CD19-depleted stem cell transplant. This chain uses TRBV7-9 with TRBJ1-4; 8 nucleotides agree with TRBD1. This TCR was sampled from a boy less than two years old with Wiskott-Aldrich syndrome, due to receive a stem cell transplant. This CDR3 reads CASSSSGTGPVGGRLFF. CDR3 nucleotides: TGTGCCAGCAGCTCTTCCGGGACAGGCCCCGTAGGAGGAAGACTGTTTTTT. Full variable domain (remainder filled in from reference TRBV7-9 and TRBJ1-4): DTGVSQNPRHKITKRGQNVTFRCDPISEHNRLYWYRQTLGQGPEFLTYFQNEAQLEKSRLLSDRFSAERPKGSFSTLEIQRTEQGDSAMYLCASSSSGTGPVGGRLFFGSGTQLSVL.